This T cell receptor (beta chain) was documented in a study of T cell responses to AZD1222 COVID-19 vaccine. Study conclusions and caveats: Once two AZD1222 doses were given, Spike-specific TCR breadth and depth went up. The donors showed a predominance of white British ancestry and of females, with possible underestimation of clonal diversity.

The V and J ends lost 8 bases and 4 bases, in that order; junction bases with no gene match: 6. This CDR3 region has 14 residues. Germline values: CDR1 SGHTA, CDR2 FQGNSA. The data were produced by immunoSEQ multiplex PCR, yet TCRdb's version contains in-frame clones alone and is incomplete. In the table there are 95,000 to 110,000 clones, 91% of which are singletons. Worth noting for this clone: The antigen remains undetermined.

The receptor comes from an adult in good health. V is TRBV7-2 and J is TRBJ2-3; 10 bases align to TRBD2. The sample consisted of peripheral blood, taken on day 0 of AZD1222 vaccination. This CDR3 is CASCLAGAPDTQYF. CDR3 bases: TGTGCCAGCTGCCTAGCGGGAGCTCCAGATACGCAGTATTTT.